This passage covers 12 T cell receptor beta chains from one sample sequenced in a study of T cell responses to AZD1222 COVID-19 vaccine. Profiled with immunoSEQ multiplex PCR; TCRdb holds only in-frame clones, not every one. Found here are tens of thousands of clones, about 89% of them singletons; the top ten hold roughly 7%. This specimen was peripheral blood, taken on day 0 of AZD1222 vaccination. The source of these receptors is an adult in good health.

This clone was observed once. The chain employs TRBV5-1 and TRBJ2-3; TRBD2 aligns across 10 bases. V shed 4 bases, J shed 6 bases, and the junction held 5 bases outside the gene matches. From germline, CDR1 is SGHRS and CDR2 YFSETQ. The CDR3 is made up of 14 amino acids. In DNA form, the CDR3 reads TGCGCCAGCAGCGAACAGACTAGCGGGGATACGCAGTATTTT. Translation gives CASSEQTSGDTQYF.

This clone was observed a single time. The chain carries TRBV5-6 and TRBJ2-5, with D tentatively TRBD2 (6 bases). Germline lookup yields CDR1 SGHDT and CDR2 YYEEEE. V dropped 4 bases and J dropped 4 bases, with 29 bases sitting between them. This CDR3 spans 19 amino acids. This CDR3 is CASSAGRRARPGGAETQYF. Written as DNA, the CDR3 is TGTGCCAGCAGCGCGGGCCGTAGGGCACGCCCTGGAGGGGCAGAGACCCAGTACTTC.

The V and J genes are TRBV7-2 and TRBJ2-1, with a tentative D call TRBD1 (6 bases). With 1 base removed from V and 2 bases from J, the gap between germline ends came to 9 bases. CDR3 length equals 15 residues. Per the germline V gene, CDR1 is SGHTA and CDR2 is FQGNSA. The chain's CDR3 is CASSLDRAPYNEQFF. The CDR3 DNA sequence: TGTGCCAGCAGCTTAGACAGGGCACCCTACAATGAGCAGTTCTTC.

The J gene is TRBJ2-5, the V gene TRBV6-6, with TRBD2 matching 8 bases. The germline CDR1 and CDR2 sequences are MNHNY and SVGAGI (reference sequence). The CDR3 covers 16 residues. The V and J ends lost 2 bases and 5 bases, in that order; junction bases with no gene match: 10. The CDR3 protein is CASSYASGLIRETQYF. Here the CDR3 DNA reads TGTGCCAGCAGTTACGCTAGCGGGCTAATCAGGGAGACCCAGTACTTC.

This clone appeared once. The chain joins TRBV29-1 to TRBJ2-7, with 7 nucleotides matching TRBD1. Germline V gives CDR1 SQVTM, CDR2 ANQGSEA. This CDR3 contains 14 residues. V lost 2 bases, J lost 2 bases, and 6 bases stayed unmatched. The CDR3 DNA reads as TGCAGCGTTGAATTTTGGGACAGTCCCTACGAGCAGTACTTC. This encodes CSVEFWDSPYEQYF.

The CDR3 reads CASSMSEGAEQYF. In DNA, the CDR3 is TGTGCCAGTAGTATGAGTGAGGGTGCCGAGCAGTACTTC. The chain links TRBV19 to TRBJ2-7; a possible D gene is TRBD2 (5 bases). Trimming removed 3 bases from V and 6 bases from J, with 12 bases in between. This CDR3 region has 13 residues. Germline V gene lookup returns CDR1 LNHDA and CDR2 SQIVND (reference sequence).

This clone came up once. This chain uses TRBV9 with TRBJ2-5; 12 nucleotides line up with TRBD2. J gave up 5 bases and V 4 bases, and 9 bases lay outside the gene matches. The CDR3 loop spans 16 amino acids. CDR1 and CDR2 from the germline V gene are SGDLS and YYNGEE. The CDR3 bases are TGTGCCAGCAGCAAACGGACTAGCGGGGTCCGGGAGACCCAGTACTTC. Amino acids: CASSKRTSGVRETQYF.

This chain links TRBV2 with TRBJ2-7; D could derive from TRBD1 or TRBD2 (5 bases each). CDR3 length: 14 amino acids. Germline CDR1 reads SNHLY; CDR2 reads FYNNEI. With 7 bases removed from V and 3 bases from J, the gap between germline ends came to 16 bases. The CDR3 reads CASTAPRDLYEQYF. The CDR3 bases are TGTGCCAGCACCGCCCCGAGGGACCTCTACGAGCAGTACTTC.

The chain has TRBV6-5 and TRBJ1-5; possibly TRBD1 for D (5 bases). Germline CDR1 reads MNHEY; CDR2 reads SVGAGI. This CDR3 is built from 15 residues. The ends were cut back, 2 bases at V and 6 bases at J, with 14 bases in the middle. CDR3 sequence (DNA): TGTGCCAGCAGTTACATCTCAGGGTTGAGTCAGCCCCAGCATTTT. It specifies CASSYISGLSQPQHF.

This chain joins TRBV6-5 and TRBJ2-2, with D perhaps TRBD1 (6 bases). Trimming shortened V by 6 bases and J by 0 bases, and 11 bases separated the two germline ends. This CDR3 comprises 15 residues. Germline V CDR1 and CDR2: MNHEY, SVGAGI. For the CDR3, the DNA is TGTGCCAGCAGCCCGGGACACTCGAACACCGGGGAGCTGTTTTTT. Translation: CASSPGHSNTGELFF.

This chain connects TRBV9 to TRBJ1-3; tentatively, D is TRBD1 (6 bases). Germline CDR1 and CDR2: SGDLS and YYNGEE. V lost 3 bases to trimming and J lost 0 bases, with 10 bases between them. CDR3 length equals 15 residues. CDR3: CASSATGFSGNTIYF. CDR3 DNA sequence: TGTGCCAGCAGCGCAACAGGGTTCTCTGGAAACACCATATATTTT.

This clone was observed a handful of times. The V and J genes are TRBV19 and TRBJ2-2, with 10 positions matching TRBD2. Germline assignment: CDR1 LNHDA and CDR2 SQIVND (reference sequence). Trimming removed 8 bases from V and 4 bases from J; junction bases left unmatched: 4. The CDR3 is 14 residues long. The CDR3 loop is CASQAGGATGELFF. The CDR3 DNA reads as TGTGCCAGTCAAGCGGGAGGGGCCACCGGGGAGCTGTTTTTT.